The 8 T cell receptor beta chains given below trace back to one sample, sequenced in a study of blood T cell repertoires in COVID-19. Clones were read by immunoSEQ multiplex PCR, and TCRdb kept only the in-frame ones, dropping some. The table has roughly 410,000 clones, around 87% seen once; the top ten hold about 2.3%. Material: peripheral blood. All receptors derive from a woman in her fifties or sixties with COVID-19, enrolled during active disease.

The V gene is TRBV5-1, the J gene TRBJ2-1, with no clear D. Germline CDR1 and CDR2: SGHRS and YFSETQ. V was trimmed by 0 bases and J by 7 bases, leaving 14 bases between them. This CDR3 is 15 amino acids long. This chain's CDR3 is CASSLGQDLRNEQFF. The CDR3 DNA is TGCGCCAGCAGCTTGGGACAAGATCTAAGGAATGAGCAGTTCTTC.

This clone came up a few times. V is TRBV9 and J is TRBJ2-7; 7 nucleotides align to TRBD2. CDR1 is SGDLS, CDR2 YYNGEE, per germline. The CDR3 runs 14 residues. The trim removed 2 bases at V and 3 bases at J, leaving 5 bases unmatched. CDR3 amino acids: CASSVGEGFYEQYF. DNA of the CDR3: TGTGCCAGCAGCGTTGGGGAGGGCTTCTACGAGCAGTACTTC.

This clone has a count of ten or more. Distinct nucleotide sequences in the sample also encode this CDR3. This chain uses TRBV28 with TRBJ1-1, with D perhaps matching TRBD1 (6 bases). Germline V gene data show CDR1 as MDHEN and CDR2 as SYDVKM. This CDR3 spans 13 amino acids. Trimming removed 4 bases from V and 2 bases from J, with 8 bases in between. The CDR3 nucleotides read TGTGCCAGCAGTTCGACAGGAAACACTGAAGCTTTCTTT. Protein: CASSSTGNTEAFF.

V gene TRBV12-5 combines with J gene TRBJ1-1, with 7 bases identical to TRBD1. From germline, CDR1 is LGHNT and CDR2 FRNRAP. The CDR3 is made up of 18 amino acids. V dropped 0 bases and J dropped 1; count of bases not matched to a gene: 11. This CDR3 reads CASGLVSSWTGGNTEAFF. Written as DNA, the CDR3 is TGTGCTAGTGGTTTGGTATCCTCGTGGACAGGTGGGAACACTGAAGCTTTCTTT.

The chain links TRBV5-6 to TRBJ1-6; no firm D call. V was clipped by 6 bases and J by 11 bases, with 12 bases between them. CDR3 length: 12 residues. Germline lookup yields CDR1 SGHDT and CDR2 YYEEEE. CDR3 in amino acids: CASTPGETPLHF. CDR3 nucleotides: TGTGCCAGCACCCCAGGTGAGACACCCCTCCACTTT.

This chain joins TRBV28 and TRBJ1-5; TRBD1 is a possible D gene (6 bases). Germline CDR1 reads MDHEN; CDR2 reads SYDVKM. V was trimmed by 4 bases and J by 2 bases, leaving 12 bases between them. The CDR3 totals 15 residues. The CDR3 sequence is CASSSGGSGNQPQHF. The CDR3, as DNA: TGTGCCAGCAGTTCGGGGGGCAGCGGCAATCAGCCCCAGCATTTT.

This sequence joins TRBV29-1 and TRBJ1-2; D not resolved. Germline CDR1 and CDR2: SQVTM and ANQGSEA. The CDR3 has 12 amino acids. Trimming pared 2 bases from V and 4 bases from J, leaving 8 bases between. The CDR3 sequence: CSVERGVYGYTF. DNA of the CDR3: TGCAGCGTTGAACGAGGAGTCTATGGCTACACCTTC. Full variable domain (remainder filled in from reference TRBV29-1 and TRBJ1-2): SAVISQKPSRDICQRGTSLTIQCQVDSQVTMMFWYRQQPGQSLTLIATANQGSEATYESGFVIDKFPISRPNLTFSTLTVSNMSPEDSSIYLCSVERGVYGYTFGSGTRLTVV.

The chain has TRBV9 and TRBJ2-2, with TRBD2 identical over 7 bases. With 4 bases clipped from V and 1 base from J, the junction kept 7 bases outside the gene matches. Germline CDR1 and CDR2: SGDLS and YYNGEE. This CDR3 region has 16 residues. In DNA form, the CDR3 reads TGTGCCAGCAGCCTCGGGCTAGCGGAGAACACCGGGGAGCTGTTTTTT. Translated, it gives CASSLGLAENTGELFF.